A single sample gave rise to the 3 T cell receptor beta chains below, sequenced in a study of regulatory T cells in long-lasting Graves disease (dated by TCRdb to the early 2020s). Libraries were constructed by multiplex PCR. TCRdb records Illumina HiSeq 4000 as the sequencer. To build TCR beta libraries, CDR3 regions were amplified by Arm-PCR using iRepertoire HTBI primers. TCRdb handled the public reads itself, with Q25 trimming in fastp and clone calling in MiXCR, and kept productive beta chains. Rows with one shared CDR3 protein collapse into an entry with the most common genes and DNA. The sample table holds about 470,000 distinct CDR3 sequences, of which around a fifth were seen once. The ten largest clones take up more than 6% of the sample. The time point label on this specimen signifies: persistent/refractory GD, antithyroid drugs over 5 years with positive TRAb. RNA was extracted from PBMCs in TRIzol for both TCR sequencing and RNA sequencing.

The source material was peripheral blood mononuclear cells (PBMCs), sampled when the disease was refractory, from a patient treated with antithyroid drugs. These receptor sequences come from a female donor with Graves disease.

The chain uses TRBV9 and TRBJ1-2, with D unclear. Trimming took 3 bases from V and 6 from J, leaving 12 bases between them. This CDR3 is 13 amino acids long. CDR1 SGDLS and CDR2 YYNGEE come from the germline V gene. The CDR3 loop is CASSAAFGDGYTF. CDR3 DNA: TGTGCCAGCAGCGCAGCCTTTGGAGATGGCTACACCTTC.

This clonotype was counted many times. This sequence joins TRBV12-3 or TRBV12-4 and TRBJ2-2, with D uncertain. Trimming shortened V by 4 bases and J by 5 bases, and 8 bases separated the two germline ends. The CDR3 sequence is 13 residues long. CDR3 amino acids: CASSSRETGELFF. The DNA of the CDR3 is TGTGCCAGCAGTTCCCGTGAGACCGGGGAGCTGTTTTTT.

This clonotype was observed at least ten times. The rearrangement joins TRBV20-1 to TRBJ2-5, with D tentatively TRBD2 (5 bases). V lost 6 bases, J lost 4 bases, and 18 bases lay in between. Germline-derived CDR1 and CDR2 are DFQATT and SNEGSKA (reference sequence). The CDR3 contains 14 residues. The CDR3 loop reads CSARGPVTRETQYF. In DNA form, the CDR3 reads TGCAGTGCCCGAGGGCCAGTAACACGAGAGACCCAGTACTTC.